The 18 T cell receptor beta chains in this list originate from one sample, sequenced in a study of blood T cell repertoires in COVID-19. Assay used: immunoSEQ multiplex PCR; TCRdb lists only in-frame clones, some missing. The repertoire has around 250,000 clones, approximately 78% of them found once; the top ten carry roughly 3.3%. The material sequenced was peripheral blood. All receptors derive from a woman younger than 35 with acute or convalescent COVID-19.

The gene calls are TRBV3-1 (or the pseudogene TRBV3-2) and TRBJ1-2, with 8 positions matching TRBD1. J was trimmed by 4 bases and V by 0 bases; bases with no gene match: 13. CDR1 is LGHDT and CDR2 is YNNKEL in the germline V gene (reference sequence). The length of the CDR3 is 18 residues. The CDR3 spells CASSQEKDRANPCYGYTF. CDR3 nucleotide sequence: TGTGCCAGCAGCCAAGAGAAGGACAGGGCGAACCCGTGCTATGGCTACACCTTC.

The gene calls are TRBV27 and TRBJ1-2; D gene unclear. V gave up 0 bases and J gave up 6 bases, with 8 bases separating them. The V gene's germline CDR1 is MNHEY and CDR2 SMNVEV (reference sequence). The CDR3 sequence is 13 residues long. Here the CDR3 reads CASSLSQVDGYTF. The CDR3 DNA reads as TGTGCCAGCAGTTTATCACAAGTGGATGGCTACACCTTC.

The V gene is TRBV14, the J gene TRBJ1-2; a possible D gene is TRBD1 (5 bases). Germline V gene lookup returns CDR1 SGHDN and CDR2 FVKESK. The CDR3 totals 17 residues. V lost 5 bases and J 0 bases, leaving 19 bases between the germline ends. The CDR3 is CASSGAGVLDSNYGYTF. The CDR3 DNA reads TGTGCCAGCAGCGGGGCGGGGGTACTTGACTCTAACTATGGCTACACCTTC.

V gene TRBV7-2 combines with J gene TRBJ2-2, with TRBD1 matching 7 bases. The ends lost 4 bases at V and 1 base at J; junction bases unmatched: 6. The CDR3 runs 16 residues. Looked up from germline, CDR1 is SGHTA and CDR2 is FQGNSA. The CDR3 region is CASSWRQGQNTGELFF. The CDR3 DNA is TGTGCCAGCAGCTGGAGACAGGGCCAGAACACCGGGGAGCTGTTTTTT.

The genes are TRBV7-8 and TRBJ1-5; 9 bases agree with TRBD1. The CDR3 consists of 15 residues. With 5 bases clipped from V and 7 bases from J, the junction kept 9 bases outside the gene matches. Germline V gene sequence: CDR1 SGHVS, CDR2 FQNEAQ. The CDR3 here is CASSQTQGARQPQHF. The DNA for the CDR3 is TGTGCCAGCAGCCAGACACAGGGGGCGCGCCAGCCCCAGCATTTT.

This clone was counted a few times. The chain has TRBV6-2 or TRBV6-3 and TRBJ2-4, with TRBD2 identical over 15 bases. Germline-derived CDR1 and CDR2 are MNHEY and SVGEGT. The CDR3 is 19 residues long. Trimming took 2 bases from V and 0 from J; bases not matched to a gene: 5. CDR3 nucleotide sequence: TGTGCCAGCAGTTACGGACTAGCGGGAGGGATGAAAGCCAAAAACATTCAGTACTTC. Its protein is CASSYGLAGGMKAKNIQYF.

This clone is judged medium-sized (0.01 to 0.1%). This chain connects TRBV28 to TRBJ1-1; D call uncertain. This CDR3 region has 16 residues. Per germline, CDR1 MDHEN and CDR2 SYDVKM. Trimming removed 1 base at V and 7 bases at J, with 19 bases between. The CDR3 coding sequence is TGTGCCAGCAGTTTATTTGGTACCGTCAAAGGCGGTGAAGCTTTCTTT. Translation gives CASSLFGTVKGGEAFF.

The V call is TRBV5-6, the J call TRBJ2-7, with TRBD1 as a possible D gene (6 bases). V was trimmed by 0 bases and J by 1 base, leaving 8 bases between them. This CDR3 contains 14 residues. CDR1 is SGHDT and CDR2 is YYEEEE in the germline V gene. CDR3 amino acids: CASSLGGGSYEQYF. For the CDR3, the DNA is TGTGCCAGCAGCTTGGGAGGGGGTTCCTACGAGCAGTACTTC.

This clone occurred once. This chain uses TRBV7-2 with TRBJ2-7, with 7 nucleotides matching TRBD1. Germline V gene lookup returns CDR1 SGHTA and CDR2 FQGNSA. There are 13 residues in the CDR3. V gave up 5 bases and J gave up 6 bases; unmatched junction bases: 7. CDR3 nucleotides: TGTGCCAGCAGCCCCGGACAGGTGTCCGAGCAGTACTTC. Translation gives CASSPGQVSEQYF.

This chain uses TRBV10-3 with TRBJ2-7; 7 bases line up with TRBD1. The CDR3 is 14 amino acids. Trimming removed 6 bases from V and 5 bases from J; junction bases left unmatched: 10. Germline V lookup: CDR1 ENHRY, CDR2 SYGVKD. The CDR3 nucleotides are TGTGCCATCAGACAGACAGGGAGTAGAAACGAGCAGTACTTC. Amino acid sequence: CAIRQTGSRNEQYF.

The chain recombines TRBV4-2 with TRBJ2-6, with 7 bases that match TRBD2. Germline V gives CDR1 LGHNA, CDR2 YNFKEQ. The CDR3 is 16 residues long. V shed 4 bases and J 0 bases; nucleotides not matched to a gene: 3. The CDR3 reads CASSPGLSSGANVLTF. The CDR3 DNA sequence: TGTGCCAGCAGCCCGGGACTAAGCTCTGGGGCCAACGTCCTGACTTTC.

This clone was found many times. The CDR3 reads CASSALGLDRVGTGELFF. The CDR3 DNA follows: TGTGCCAGCAGCGCCCTCGGGCTCGACAGGGTTGGTACCGGGGAGCTGTTTTTT. The J gene is TRBJ2-2, the V gene TRBV25-1; TRBD1 aligns across 7 bases. Germline-derived CDR1 and CDR2 are MGHDK and SYGVNS. This CDR3 is 18 amino acids long. V trimming: 6 bases; J trimming: 5 bases; junction bases outside the gene matches: 18.

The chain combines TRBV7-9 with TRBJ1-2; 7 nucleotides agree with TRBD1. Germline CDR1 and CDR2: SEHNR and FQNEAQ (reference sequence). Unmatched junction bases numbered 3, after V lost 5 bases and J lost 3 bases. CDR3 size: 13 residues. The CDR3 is CASSAGTDYGYTF. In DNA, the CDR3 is TGTGCCAGCAGCGCCGGGACAGACTATGGCTACACCTTC.

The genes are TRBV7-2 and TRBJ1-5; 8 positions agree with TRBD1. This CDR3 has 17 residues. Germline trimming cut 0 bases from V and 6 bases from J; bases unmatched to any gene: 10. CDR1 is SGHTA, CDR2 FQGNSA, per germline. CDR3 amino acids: CASSLAGTGYVSQPQHF. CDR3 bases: TGTGCCAGCAGCTTAGCTGGGACAGGTTATGTCAGTCAGCCCCAGCATTTT.

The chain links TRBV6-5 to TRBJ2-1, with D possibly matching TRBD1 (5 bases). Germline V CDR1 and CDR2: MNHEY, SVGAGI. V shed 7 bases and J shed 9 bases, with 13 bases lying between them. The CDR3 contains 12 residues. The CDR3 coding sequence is TGTGCCAGCACTATTAGCCAGGGTGAGCAGTTCTTC. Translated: CASTISQGEQFF.

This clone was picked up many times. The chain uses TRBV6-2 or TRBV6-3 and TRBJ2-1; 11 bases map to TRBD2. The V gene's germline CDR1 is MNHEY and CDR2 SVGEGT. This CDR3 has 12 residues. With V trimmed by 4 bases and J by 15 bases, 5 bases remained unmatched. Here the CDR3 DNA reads TGTGCCAGCAGTTCCCGTGGGACTAGCGGGTTCTTC. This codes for CASSSRGTSGFF.

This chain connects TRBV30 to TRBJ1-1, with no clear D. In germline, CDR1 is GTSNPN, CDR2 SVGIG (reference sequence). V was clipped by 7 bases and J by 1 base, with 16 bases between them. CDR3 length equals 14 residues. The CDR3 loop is CASRRGNRNTEAFF. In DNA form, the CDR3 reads TGTGCCTCAAGACGAGGGAATAGGAACACTGAAGCTTTCTTT.

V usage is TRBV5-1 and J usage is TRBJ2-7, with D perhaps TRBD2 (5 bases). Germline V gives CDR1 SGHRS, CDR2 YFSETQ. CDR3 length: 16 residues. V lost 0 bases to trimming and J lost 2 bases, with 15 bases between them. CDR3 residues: CASSLVRASGTYEQYF. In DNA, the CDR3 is TGCGCCAGCAGCTTGGTAAGGGCCAGCGGCACCTACGAGCAGTACTTC.